This T cell receptor beta chain was sequenced for a study of blood T cells in healthy people across ages. Together with a sample-barcoded 5' primer, a J-beta primer mix was included in a second PCR lasting about 6 to 11 cycles. TCRdb itself ran the 5' RACE reads through MiXCR, one entry per CDR3 protein. The sample lists roughly 1.4 million distinct CDR3 sequences; approximately 60% were seen once. CDR1 SEHNR and CDR2 FQNEAQ come from the germline V gene (reference sequence). This CDR3 is 14 amino acids long. With 3 bases removed from V and 6 bases from J, the gap between germline ends came to 12 bases.

The sequencing input was blood. The chain has TRBV7-9 and TRBJ2-1; weak D call: TRBD2 (6 bases). This clonotype originated in a young man in good health. CDR3 bases: TGTGCCAGCAGCTTGCACAGGAGGGGCAATGAGCAGTTCTTC. It translates to CASSLHRRGNEQFF.